This passage covers 13 T cell receptor beta chains from one sample sequenced in a study of T cell changes during pregnancy in multiple sclerosis. Some clones are missing from TCRdb's copy, which holds only in-frame ones; the method was immunoSEQ multiplex PCR. The sample consists of approximately 97,000 clones, roughly nine tenths of them appearing once. Source: peripheral blood, taken in the second trimester of pregnancy. Receptors originate from a female donor in good health, enrolled as a control in a pregnancy study.

This rearrangement joins TRBV7-2 to TRBJ2-1; possible D gene TRBD2, 5 bases. The germline V gene has CDR1 SGHTA and CDR2 FQGNSA. The CDR3 spans 15 residues. Trimming pared 0 bases from V and 6 bases from J, leaving 12 bases between. CDR3 in DNA: TGTGCCAGCAGCTTAGCCCCCGGAGGCTCCAATGAGCAGTTCTTC. Amino acids: CASSLAPGGSNEQFF. The whole variable domain, filled in from reference TRBV7-2 and TRBJ2-1, reads GAGVSQSPSNKVTEKGKDVELRCDPISGHTALYWYRQSLGQGLEFLIYFQGNSAPDKSGLPSDRFSAERTGGSVSTLTIQRTQQEDSAVYLCASSLAPGGSNEQFFGPGTRLTVL.

CDR3 residues: CASSGTFDNEQFF. The CDR3 DNA reads TGTGCCAGCAGTGGGACTTTTGACAATGAGCAGTTCTTC. This rearrangement joins TRBV25-1 to TRBJ2-1; tentatively, D is TRBD2 (5 bases). Per germline, CDR1 MGHDK and CDR2 SYGVNS. The V end lost 4 bases, the J end lost 5 bases, and 9 bases lay between the germline ends. The CDR3 is made up of 13 amino acids. The entire variable domain, with the rest obtained from reference TRBV25-1 and TRBJ2-1, is as follows: EADIYQTPRYLVIGTGKKITLECSQTMGHDKMYWYQQDPGMELHLIHYSYGVNSTEKGDLSSESTVSRIRTEHFPLTLESARPSHTSQYLCASSGTFDNEQFFGPGTRLTVL.

This clone was detected only a few times. V usage is TRBV6-5 and J usage is TRBJ1-4, with a possible D match to TRBD1 (5 bases). CDR3 length: 14 amino acids. Germline CDR1 is MNHEY and CDR2 is SVGAGI. With 4 bases removed from V and 4 bases from J, the gap between germline ends came to 10 bases. In nucleotides, the CDR3 is TGTGCCAGCAGTTTACAGGTTCTTAATGAAAAACTGTTTTTT. Protein product: CASSLQVLNEKLFF.

This rearrangement joins TRBV10-1 to TRBJ2-7; the match to TRBD1 covers 11 bases. The CDR3 has 19 amino acids. Germline CDR1 and CDR2: WNHNN and SYGVQD (reference sequence). With 1 base clipped from V and 4 bases from J, the junction kept 15 bases outside the gene matches. The CDR3 DNA sequence: TGCGCCAGCAGTGAGTACTTGGGGACAGGGGGTCAGGGGATGTACGAGCAGTACTTC. Amino acids: CASSEYLGTGGQGMYEQYF.

V usage is TRBV19 and J usage is TRBJ1-6; 9 nucleotides line up with TRBD1. V gave up 4 bases and J gave up 7 bases; unmatched junction bases: 8. Looked up from germline, CDR1 is LNHDA and CDR2 is SQIVND (reference sequence). This CDR3 contains 16 residues. The CDR3 spells CASSSDRGNGNSPLHF. The DNA of the CDR3 is TGTGCCAGTAGTAGCGACAGGGGGAATGGGAATTCACCCCTCCACTTT.

The chain carries TRBV7-2 and TRBJ2-7; no clear D. Germline CDR1 is SGHTA and CDR2 is FQGNSA. This CDR3 comprises 12 residues. V lost 4 bases, J lost 4 bases, and 8 bases lay in between. CDR3 protein: CASSSPGYEQYF. CDR3 nucleotides: TGTGCCAGCAGCTCCCCCGGGTACGAGCAGTACTTC.

The chain recombines TRBV2 with TRBJ1-1; a possible D gene is TRBD1 (5 bases). Germline V gene sequence: CDR1 SNHLY, CDR2 FYNNEI. The CDR3 consists of 15 residues. V lost 7 bases to trimming and J lost 5 bases, with 20 bases between them. CDR3 residues: CASTPLGGGWTEAFF. CDR3 bases: TGTGCCAGCACTCCCCTGGGGGGTGGGTGGACTGAAGCTTTCTTT.

CDR3 in DNA: TGTGCCAGTAGTAGCGGGTGGGAGACCCAGTACTTC. Its protein is CASSSGWETQYF. The chain combines TRBV19 with TRBJ2-5; the D gene is possibly TRBD2 (5 bases). This CDR3 is built from 12 residues. V lost 4 bases to trimming and J lost 5 bases, with 8 bases between them. CDR1 LNHDA and CDR2 SQIVND come from the germline V gene (reference sequence).

The chain is built from TRBV18 and TRBJ1-2; D is unclear. The length of the CDR3 is 14 residues. Germline CDR1 and CDR2: KGHSH and LQKENI. V was clipped by 3 bases and J by 4 bases, with 12 bases between them. The CDR3 is CASSPGRAGYGYTF. The CDR3, as DNA: TGTGCCAGCTCACCTGGGAGGGCGGGCTATGGCTACACCTTC.

The chain is built from TRBV7-2 and TRBJ2-1; TRBD2 matches at 8 bases. CDR1 is SGHTA, CDR2 FQGNSA, per germline. The CDR3 extends over 16 amino acids. V gave up 5 bases and J gave up 2 bases; unmatched junction bases: 8. This CDR3 reads CASSRGTGGPYNEQFF. CDR3 DNA: TGTGCCAGCAGCAGGGGAACGGGAGGGCCCTACAATGAGCAGTTCTTC.

The rearrangement links TRBV6-5 to TRBJ1-4; no clear D. The germline gives CDR1 MNHEY, CDR2 SVGAGI. CDR3 length equals 13 residues. The V and J ends lost 6 bases and 6 bases respectively, with 11 bases between them. The CDR3 sequence: CASRGHPYEKLFF. CDR3 sequence (DNA): TGTGCCAGCAGGGGCCATCCTTATGAAAAACTGTTTTTT.

The chain recombines TRBV6-4 with TRBJ1-2; 9 bases line up with TRBD1. The CDR3 is 18 amino acids. Germline V lookup: CDR1 MRHNA, CDR2 SNTAGT. The junction had 15 bases not matched to a gene; V was cut back by 0 bases and J by 7 bases. The CDR3 loop reads CASSDSWDRASPASGYTF. As DNA, the CDR3 is TGTGCCAGCAGTGACTCGTGGGACAGGGCGTCCCCCGCTAGTGGCTACACCTTC.

The chain carries TRBV6-5 and TRBJ2-7; 9 bases are shared with TRBD1. The germline V gene encodes CDR1 MNHEY and CDR2 SVGAGI. V dropped 5 bases and J dropped 0; count of bases not matched to a gene: 2. The CDR3 sequence is 14 residues long. The CDR3 is CASSRDRVSYEQYF. The DNA of the CDR3 is TGTGCCAGCAGTCGGGACAGGGTCTCCTACGAGCAGTACTTC.